A selection of T cell receptor beta chains follows, all from one sample in a study of blood T cell repertoires in COVID-19. Data came from immunoSEQ multiplex PCR; TCRdb stores just in-frame clones and leaves some out. The sample contains 75,000 to 100,000 clones, 70% to 90% of which appear only once. Sequencing was done on a sample of peripheral blood. The source is a human donor in a cohort sampled during active COVID-19. CDR3s leave out the opening cysteine and the closing phenylalanine or tryptophan.

TRBV28	ASRDLNTEAF
TRBV28	ASSLWPGQGPDGYT
TRBV2	ASSENFGAGGVYEQF
TRBV18	ASSPEGLAGGDTQY
TRBV19	ASSRTGATNEKLF
TRBV5-1	ASSFQGNYEQY
TRBV5-4	ASSPQTGGQETQY
TRBV30	AWTQGQMNTEAF
TRBV28	ASSPASTGPTEAF
TRBV19	ASSATLGQKNGYT
TRBV7-2	ASSQNRGSGNTIY
TRBV20-1	SAIDTGELF
TRBV7-6	ASSFQVPGTGVTGELF
TRBV5-1	ASSTGTSGRSSDEQF
TRBV29-1	SAVRGLGYT
TRBV11-3	ASSAGLAGANEQF
TRBV1	TSSHREEPTYEQY
TRBV5-1	ASSLVDTQETQY
TRBV28	ASTSGSTNSYEQY
TRBV7-2	ASSSADTQY
TRBV30	AWSAPTSGRVYEQY
TRBV9	ASSEGDRGYEQY
TRBV6-1	ASSEDRGPY
TRBV5-6	ASSLEGRAAEKLF
TRBV29-1	SVEDRGQGIAEAF
TRBV18	ASSPLQGLSGYT
TRBV3-1/TRBV3-2	ASSQDYDSLGYT
TRBV7-2	ASSTGLHTDTQY
TRBV7-8	ASSLSGTGKEKLF
TRBV29-1	SVLVQGAVDTQY
TRBV5-4	ASSNPRGATYEQY
TRBV5-1	ASSYLPGSQETQY
TRBV5-1	ASSLGSPSSYNSPLH
TRBV18	ASSRTQGLETEAF
TRBV6-6	ASSYASGRTEAF
TRBV7-2	ASSPSYQAGNTIY
TRBV5-6	ASSLPTGGNTEAF
TRBV5-3	ARSLGQGSQPQH
TRBV5-1	ASSLGSGIGYEQY
TRBV7-8	ASSIQGTNYGYT
TRBV4-3	ASSQDGTRGGNSPLH
TRBV7-3	ASSSGQSYEQY